These 24 T cell receptor beta chains share one sample of origin, sequenced in a study of blood T cell repertoires in COVID-19. Data came from immunoSEQ multiplex PCR; TCRdb stores just in-frame clones and leaves some out. This table has about 220,000 clones, approximately 85% appearing once. The sample taken for sequencing was peripheral blood. The receptors were gathered from a man over 45 who had recovered from COVID-19.

The V call is TRBV5-1, the J call TRBJ2-2; D is undetermined. The length of the CDR3 is 16 residues. In germline, CDR1 is SGHRS, CDR2 YFSETQ. V dropped 4 bases and J dropped 7 bases, with 20 bases sitting between them. CDR3 residues: CASSPSHPGPNGELFF. DNA for the CDR3: TGCGCCAGCAGCCCATCCCACCCCGGTCCTAACGGGGAGCTGTTTTTT.

CDR3 sequence (DNA): TGTGCCGGACGATCCGGGGGAACGAACACCGGGGAGCTGTTTTTT. It encodes CAGRSGGTNTGELFF. The chain combines TRBV28 with TRBJ2-2; perhaps TRBD2 as D (6 bases). There are 15 residues in the CDR3. Germline V gene lookup returns CDR1 MDHEN and CDR2 SYDVKM. Trimming removed 11 bases at V and 0 bases at J, with 16 bases between. The full variable domain, rest sourced from reference TRBV28 and TRBJ2-2, is DVKVTQSSRYLVKRTGEKVFLECVQDMDHENMFWYRQDPGLGLRLIYFSYDVKMKEKGDIPEGYSVSREKKERFSLILESASTNQTSMYLCAGRSGGTNTGELFFGEGSRLTVL.

The rearrangement uses TRBV19 and TRBJ1-1; perhaps TRBD1 as D (6 bases). From germline, CDR1 is LNHDA and CDR2 SQIVND (reference sequence). The CDR3 loop spans 14 amino acids. V was trimmed by 5 bases and J by 6 bases, leaving 16 bases between them. CDR3 bases: TGTGCCAGTAGTGGGGGACATAGGGAAGCTGAAGCTTTCTTT. This gives the protein CASSGGHREAEAFF. The whole variable domain, filled in from reference TRBV19 and TRBJ1-1, reads DGGITQSPKYLFRKEGQNVTLSCEQNLNHDAMYWYRQDPGQGLRLIYYSQIVNDFQKGDIAEGYSVSREKKESFPLTVTSAQKNPTAFYLCASSGGHREAEAFFGQGTRLTVV.

V is TRBV28 and J is TRBJ1-6; D is perhaps TRBD1 (6 bases). The germline V gene has CDR1 MDHEN and CDR2 SYDVKM. The CDR3 extends over 17 amino acids. V was cut by 7 bases and J by 6 bases, with 22 bases left in between. The CDR3: CASTPPWSAGVNSPLHF. DNA for the CDR3: TGTGCCAGCACCCCCCCATGGTCCGCAGGGGTTAATTCACCCCTCCACTTT.

This clone came up a few times. This chain joins TRBV29-1 and TRBJ2-1; 9 nucleotides match TRBD2. In germline, CDR1 is SQVTM, CDR2 ANQGSEA. CDR3 length: 18 residues. V lost 3 bases to trimming and J lost 1 base; unmatched junction nucleotides: 13. The CDR3 region is CSVDGSGASGKSYNEQFF. CDR3 nucleotides: TGCAGCGTTGACGGTTCGGGGGCTAGCGGGAAATCCTACAATGAGCAGTTCTTC.

The gene calls are TRBV10-1 and TRBJ2-2; D perhaps matches TRBD1 (6 bases). Trimming took 6 bases from V and 2 from J, leaving 16 bases between them. There are 16 residues in the CDR3. In germline, CDR1 is WNHNN, CDR2 SYGVQD (reference sequence). This chain's CDR3 is CASSSGATPNTGELFF. The CDR3, as DNA: TGCGCCAGCAGCTCAGGGGCCACACCCAACACCGGGGAGCTGTTTTTT.

The rearrangement joins TRBV2 to TRBJ2-5; 8 bases agree with TRBD2. This CDR3 is 13 amino acids long. Germline loops: CDR1 SNHLY, CDR2 FYNNEI. V lost 7 bases to trimming and J lost 2 bases; unmatched junction nucleotides: 3. The CDR3 region is CASTGTRQETQYF. In DNA form, the CDR3 reads TGTGCCAGCACCGGGACTAGACAAGAGACCCAGTACTTC.

V and J are TRBV7-8 and TRBJ1-2; a possible D gene is TRBD1 (5 bases). CDR1 is SGHVS and CDR2 is FQNEAQ in the germline V gene. V was cut by 1 base and J by 2 bases, with 14 bases left in between. The CDR3 covers 16 residues. The CDR3 nucleotides are TGTGCCAGCAGCTTAGTGGGCCAGGGCACGAACTATGGCTACACCTTC. It codes for CASSLVGQGTNYGYTF.

The chain couples TRBV7-9 to TRBJ2-5, with D uncertain. In germline, CDR1 is SEHNR, CDR2 FQNEAQ (reference sequence). This CDR3 has 12 amino acids. V was shortened by 0 bases and J by 4 bases, with 3 bases between the two germline ends. The CDR3 DNA sequence: TGTGCCAGCAGCTTAGCGGCAGAGACCCAGTACTTC. Protein: CASSLAAETQYF.

In this sample, this clone turned up once. The genes are TRBV19 and TRBJ2-7; 8 bases are shared with TRBD2. Germline trimming cut 2 bases from V and 5 bases from J; bases unmatched to any gene: 5. Germline CDR1 LNHDA, CDR2 SQIVND (reference sequence). The CDR3 is 14 amino acids. CDR3 nucleotide sequence: TGTGCCAGTAGTATACGGGGGGGGCAGAACGAGCAGTACTTC. Translation gives CASSIRGGQNEQYF.

The J gene is TRBJ2-2, the V gene TRBV7-2; TRBD2 aligns across 10 bases. V lost 2 bases to trimming and J lost 3 bases; unmatched junction nucleotides: 6. The CDR3 runs 17 residues. Per the germline V gene, CDR1 is SGHTA and CDR2 is FQGNSA. Written as DNA, the CDR3 is TGTGCCAGCAGCTTATCCATCCTAGCGGGAGACACCGGGGAGCTGTTTTTT. Translated, it gives CASSLSILAGDTGELFF.

This sequence joins TRBV2 and TRBJ1-2; 8 positions match TRBD1. The CDR3 is made up of 13 amino acids. Germline-derived CDR1 and CDR2 are SNHLY and FYNNEI. Germline trimming cut 5 bases from V and 7 bases from J; bases unmatched to any gene: 6. For the CDR3, the DNA is TGTGCCAGCAGTCCCCGGCAGGGGGCTGGCTACACCTTC. This sequence encodes CASSPRQGAGYTF.

This sequence joins TRBV3-1 (or the pseudogene TRBV3-2) and TRBJ2-1; 14 bases line up with TRBD2. The CDR3 runs 16 residues. CDR1 is LGHDT, CDR2 YNNKEL, per germline (reference sequence). V lost 2 bases and J lost 9; bases outside the gene matches: 6. The DNA of the CDR3 is TGTGCCAGCAGCCAAATGGGGACTAGCGGGAGCGGTGAGCAGTTCTTC. It translates to CASSQMGTSGSGEQFF.

The gene calls are TRBV27 and TRBJ2-1, with D possibly being TRBD1 (6 bases). The CDR3 covers 14 residues. The germline V gene has CDR1 MNHEY and CDR2 SMNVEV (reference sequence). The V end was cut by 5 bases, the J end by 8 bases, with 16 bases between. The CDR3 region is CASSTLRSGDEQFF. Here the CDR3 DNA reads TGTGCCAGCAGTACGCTTCGATCAGGGGATGAGCAGTTCTTC.

This chain uses TRBV18 with TRBJ2-7; 12 nucleotides agree with TRBD2. The ends lost 5 bases at V and 6 bases at J; junction bases unmatched: 8. The germline CDR1 and CDR2 sequences are KGHSH and LQKENI. This CDR3 contains 15 residues. The CDR3 DNA reads as TGTGCCAGCTCAGAGACTAGCGGGAGAACCCCCGAGCAGTACTTC. Its translation is CASSETSGRTPEQYF. Complete variable domain (other parts from reference TRBV18 and TRBJ2-7): NAGVMQNPRHLVRRRGQEARLRCSPMKGHSHVYWYRQLPEEGLKFMVYLQKENIIDESGMPKERFSAEFPKEGPSILRIQQVVRGDSAAYFCASSETSGRTPEQYFGPGTRLTVT.

The chain has TRBV6-5 and TRBJ1-1, with D possibly TRBD1 on 5 matching bases. The CDR3 is 14 residues long. CDR1 is MNHEY and CDR2 is SVGAGI in the germline V gene. The V end lost 6 bases, the J end lost 4 bases, and 15 bases lay between the germline ends. CDR3 amino acids: CASSPPGGFTEAFF. The CDR3, as DNA: TGTGCCAGCAGCCCACCCGGGGGTTTCACTGAAGCTTTCTTT.

This clone was seen a few times. The chain's CDR3 is CASSEGEYQPQHF. CDR3 coding DNA: TGTGCCAGCAGTGAAGGAGAATATCAGCCCCAGCATTTT. The V and J genes are TRBV2 and TRBJ1-5, with D unresolved. CDR3 length: 13 amino acids. Deletions cut 1 base from V and 5 bases from J, with 6 bases between. Germline CDR1 is SNHLY and CDR2 is FYNNEI.

This clone was detected only a few times. This chain uses TRBV10-2 with TRBJ2-3, with D possibly TRBD2 on 7 matching bases. Trimming stripped 7 bases from V and 5 bases from J, with 13 bases between. The CDR3 loop spans 13 amino acids. Germline V gene sequence: CDR1 WSHSY, CDR2 SAAADI. The CDR3 region has the DNA TGCGCCAGCACCGGGGGGCAGGTAGATACGCAGTATTTT. Encoded protein: CASTGGQVDTQYF.

The rearrangement joins TRBV5-1 to TRBJ2-3; the D gene is possibly TRBD2 (6 bases). CDR3 length equals 17 residues. With 0 bases removed from V and 2 bases from J, the gap between germline ends came to 16 bases. Per the germline V gene, CDR1 is SGHRS and CDR2 is YFSETQ. CDR3 residues: CASSLGYWTMDTDTQYF. As DNA, the CDR3 is TGCGCCAGCAGCTTGGGATATTGGACTATGGACACAGATACGCAGTATTTT.

This clone came up a few times. The CDR3 DNA follows: TGTGCCAGCAGCTCCAGGACAGGGGATGGAAACACCATATATTTT. Translating gives CASSSRTGDGNTIYF. The V gene is TRBV7-2, the J gene TRBJ1-3; 9 bases are a match to TRBD1. The CDR3 runs to 15 residues. Per germline, CDR1 SGHTA and CDR2 FQGNSA. V was pared by 4 bases and J by 3 bases, with 4 bases of the junction left unmatched. The whole variable domain, remainder taken from reference TRBV7-2 and TRBJ1-3, is GAGVSQSPSNKVTEKGKDVELRCDPISGHTALYWYRQSLGQGLEFLIYFQGNSAPDKSGLPSDRFSAERTGGSVSTLTIQRTQQEDSAVYLCASSSRTGDGNTIYFGEGSWLTVV.

This clone appeared a few times. V usage is TRBV27 and J usage is TRBJ2-7, with D perhaps TRBD1 (6 bases). The CDR3 contains 13 residues. V lost 5 bases and J lost 4, with 12 bases in between. Germline V gene sequence: CDR1 MNHEY, CDR2 SMNVEV (reference sequence). CDR3 in amino acids: CASSPHREYEQYF. CDR3 DNA: TGTGCCAGCAGTCCCCACAGGGAATACGAGCAGTACTTC.

The chain is built from TRBV9 and TRBJ2-1, with 8 bases identical to TRBD2. This CDR3 contains 16 residues. Germline trimming cut 2 bases from V and 0 bases from J; bases unmatched to any gene: 4. The germline gives CDR1 SGDLS, CDR2 YYNGEE. The CDR3 loop reads CASSVAGGGSYNEQFF. For the CDR3, the DNA is TGTGCCAGCAGCGTCGCCGGGGGGGGCTCCTACAATGAGCAGTTCTTC.

This clone was counted a single time. This CDR3 reads CSASPLAFEQYF. The CDR3 DNA is TGCAGTGCTAGTCCCCTAGCTTTCGAGCAGTACTTC. V gene TRBV20-1 combines with J gene TRBJ2-7, with a possible D match to TRBD2 (5 bases). CDR1 is DFQATT and CDR2 is SNEGSKA in the germline V gene (reference sequence). Deletions cut 3 bases from V and 6 bases from J, with 12 bases between. The CDR3 length is 12 residues.

The chain couples TRBV3-1 (or the pseudogene TRBV3-2) to TRBJ2-3, with 10 bases aligning to TRBD2. CDR1 and CDR2 (germline): LGHDT, YNNKEL (reference sequence). This CDR3 is 17 amino acids long. Trimming cost V 3 bases and J 4 bases; bases outside gene matches: 10. The CDR3 coding sequence is TGTGCCAGCAGCCATACGGTCAGCGGGAGGGCCGCAGATACGCAGTATTTT. Translating it yields CASSHTVSGRAADTQYF.